A selection of T cell receptor beta chains follows, all from one sample in a study of blood T cell repertoires in COVID-19. TCRdb keeps only in-frame clones here, not all; method: immunoSEQ multiplex PCR. The sample includes 250,000 to 300,000 clones, around 90% of them seen just once. The sequenced sample consisted of PBMCs or T cells enriched from blood (not recorded which). These receptors were collected from a woman between 55 and 75 years old in a cohort exposed to, infected with or recovered from COVID-19 (not recorded which). Both conserved end residues are part of each CDR3. The order of the fields is clone size, D gene, CDR3 length, V gene, J gene, CDR3 DNA, CDR3 protein. D genes are given only for firm matches. Clone size is stated in some rows and not others, as once, few, many or a class when expanded.

clone size: -; D gene: TRBD2; CDR3 length: 15; V gene: TRBV30; J gene: TRBJ2-1; CDR3 DNA: TGTGCCTGGAGAAGCGGGAGGAATCTCTACAATGAGCAGTTCTTC; CDR3 protein: CAWRSGRNLYNEQFF
clone size: -; D gene: -; CDR3 length: 13; V gene: TRBV4-1; J gene: TRBJ1-5; CDR3 DNA: TGCGCCAGCAGCTCTCCTAGCAATCAGCCCCAGCATTTT; CDR3 protein: CASSSPSNQPQHF
clone size: -; D gene: -; CDR3 length: 15; V gene: TRBV5-1; J gene: TRBJ2-2; CDR3 DNA: TGCGCCAGCAGACCCCTACAGGGGAACACCGGGGAGCTGTTTTTT; CDR3 protein: CASRPLQGNTGELFF
clone size: -; D gene: -; CDR3 length: 15; V gene: TRBV27; J gene: TRBJ2-7; CDR3 DNA: TGTGCCAGCAGTTTATCCTGGGCCCTCTCCTACGAGCAGTACTTC; CDR3 protein: CASSLSWALSYEQYF
clone size: -; D gene: TRBD2; CDR3 length: 16; V gene: TRBV7-2; J gene: TRBJ2-7; CDR3 DNA: TGTGCCAGCAGCATCGGGACTAGCGGCCTCTCCTACGAGCAGTACTTC; CDR3 protein: CASSIGTSGLSYEQYF
clone size: -; D gene: TRBD1; CDR3 length: 15; V gene: TRBV5-1; J gene: TRBJ1-4; CDR3 DNA: TGCGCCAGCAGCCCCCGACAGGGGATAAATGAAAAACTGTTTTTT; CDR3 protein: CASSPRQGINEKLFF
clone size: many; D gene: TRBD2; CDR3 length: 13; V gene: TRBV6-4; J gene: TRBJ2-2; CDR3 DNA: TGTGCCAGCAGTAGCGGGAGCACCGGGGAGCTGTTTTTT; CDR3 protein: CASSSGSTGELFF
clone size: -; D gene: TRBD2; CDR3 length: 18; V gene: TRBV28; J gene: TRBJ2-2; CDR3 DNA: TGTGCCAGCAGTTTATTGGCGGGGACTAGCGGGAGTAATGGGGAGCTGTTTTTT; CDR3 protein: CASSLLAGTSGSNGELFF
clone size: -; D gene: -; CDR3 length: 13; V gene: TRBV19; J gene: TRBJ1-5; CDR3 DNA: TGTGCCAGTAGTAATCAGGGAAATCAGCCCCAGCATTTT; CDR3 protein: CASSNQGNQPQHF
clone size: -; D gene: TRBD2; CDR3 length: 15; V gene: TRBV5-4; J gene: TRBJ2-1; CDR3 DNA: TGTGCCAGCAGCTTGGCGGGACTAGATAGAAAGGAGCAGTTCTTC; CDR3 protein: CASSLAGLDRKEQFF
clone size: -; D gene: -; CDR3 length: 14; V gene: TRBV6-5; J gene: TRBJ2-2; CDR3 DNA: TGTGCCAGCAGCCCCCCACTAGCAACCGGGGAGCTGTTTTTT; CDR3 protein: CASSPPLATGELFF
clone size: -; D gene: TRBD1; CDR3 length: 14; V gene: TRBV14; J gene: TRBJ2-5; CDR3 DNA: TGTGCCAGCAGCCGAAAGACAGGGTACGAGACCCAGTACTTC; CDR3 protein: CASSRKTGYETQYF
clone size: -; D gene: -; CDR3 length: 13; V gene: TRBV27; J gene: TRBJ1-3; CDR3 DNA: TGTGCCAGCAGACAGGGAGTAGGAAACACCATATATTTT; CDR3 protein: CASRQGVGNTIYF
clone size: -; D gene: -; CDR3 length: 13; V gene: TRBV3-1/TRBV3-2; J gene: TRBJ2-7; CDR3 DNA: TGTGCCAGCAGCCCCCCAGACTCCTACGAGCAGTACTTC; CDR3 protein: CASSPPDSYEQYF
clone size: -; D gene: -; CDR3 length: 13; V gene: TRBV7-3; J gene: TRBJ2-1; CDR3 DNA: TGTGCCAGCAGCCAAAGACAGAACAATGAGCAGTTCTTC; CDR3 protein: CASSQRQNNEQFF
clone size: -; D gene: -; CDR3 length: 16; V gene: TRBV5-4; J gene: TRBJ2-3; CDR3 DNA: TGTGCCAGCAGCTCCTGGAAGTGGAGGACGACAGATACGCAGTATTTT; CDR3 protein: CASSSWKWRTTDTQYF
clone size: -; D gene: -; CDR3 length: 14; V gene: TRBV19; J gene: TRBJ2-7; CDR3 DNA: TGTGCCAGTAGTATATCAGCGCTTACCTACGAGCAGTACTTC; CDR3 protein: CASSISALTYEQYF
clone size: -; D gene: -; CDR3 length: 12; V gene: TRBV30; J gene: TRBJ1-1; CDR3 DNA: TGTGCCTGGGTAGAGATGCGCACTGAAGCTTTCTTT; CDR3 protein: CAWVEMRTEAFF
clone size: -; D gene: -; CDR3 length: 14; V gene: TRBV18; J gene: TRBJ2-1; CDR3 DNA: TGTGCCAGCCTAGCGACTACAACCTACAATGAGCAGTTCTTC; CDR3 protein: CASLATTTYNEQFF
clone size: -; D gene: TRBD1; CDR3 length: 13; V gene: TRBV11-2; J gene: TRBJ1-2; CDR3 DNA: TGTGCCAGCAGCTTGGGGACAGGACGCGGCTACACCTTC; CDR3 protein: CASSLGTGRGYTF
clone size: -; D gene: -; CDR3 length: 13; V gene: TRBV9; J gene: TRBJ2-3; CDR3 DNA: TGTGCCAGCAACGGACAGAGCACAGATACGCAGTATTTT; CDR3 protein: CASNGQSTDTQYF
clone size: few; D gene: TRBD2; CDR3 length: 14; V gene: TRBV5-1; J gene: TRBJ2-1; CDR3 DNA: TGCGCCAGCAGCGGCAATAGCGGGGGCAATGAGCAGTTCTTC; CDR3 protein: CASSGNSGGNEQFF
clone size: -; D gene: -; CDR3 length: 14; V gene: TRBV2; J gene: TRBJ1-3; CDR3 DNA: TGTGCCAGCAGTTCAGGGGTCCCTGGAAACACCATATATTTT; CDR3 protein: CASSSGVPGNTIYF
clone size: -; D gene: -; CDR3 length: 18; V gene: TRBV4-2; J gene: TRBJ2-1; CDR3 DNA: TGTGCCAGCAGCCAAGCTTTCGGGGGTCCCAGCTCCTACAATGAGCAGTTCTTC; CDR3 protein: CASSQAFGGPSSYNEQFF
clone size: -; D gene: TRBD1; CDR3 length: 14; V gene: TRBV9; J gene: TRBJ2-2; CDR3 DNA: TGTGCCAGCAGCTCCCGACAGGGTACCGGGGAGCTGTTTTTT; CDR3 protein: CASSSRQGTGELFF
clone size: -; D gene: TRBD2; CDR3 length: 14; V gene: TRBV9; J gene: TRBJ2-3; CDR3 DNA: TGTGCCAGCAAAGCGGGAGGGCCGGCGGATACGCAGTATTTT; CDR3 protein: CASKAGGPADTQYF
clone size: -; D gene: TRBD2; CDR3 length: 15; V gene: TRBV2; J gene: TRBJ2-1; CDR3 DNA: TGTGCCAGCAGACGCGGGAGTGACGCCTACAATGAGCAGTTCTTC; CDR3 protein: CASRRGSDAYNEQFF
clone size: once; D gene: TRBD2; CDR3 length: 17; V gene: TRBV4-2; J gene: TRBJ2-7; CDR3 DNA: TGTGCCAGCAGCCACGGACTAGCGGGATCTAGCCGGTCCGAGCAGTACTTC; CDR3 protein: CASSHGLAGSSRSEQYF
clone size: -; D gene: TRBD1; CDR3 length: 17; V gene: TRBV6-2/TRBV6-3; J gene: TRBJ1-5; CDR3 DNA: TGTGCCAGCAGTTACACTTGGGACAGGGGCGGCAATCAGCCCCAGCATTTT; CDR3 protein: CASSYTWDRGGNQPQHF
clone size: few; D gene: TRBD1; CDR3 length: 16; V gene: TRBV7-2; J gene: TRBJ1-6; CDR3 DNA: TGTGCCAGCAGCACTAGGGACAGGGGGCCAAATTCACCCCTCCACTTT; CDR3 protein: CASSTRDRGPNSPLHF
clone size: -; D gene: TRBD1; CDR3 length: 14; V gene: TRBV10-3; J gene: TRBJ2-7; CDR3 DNA: TGTGCCATCAGTCAGGGGGACAGGGCGAGCGAGCAGTACTTC; CDR3 protein: CAISQGDRASEQYF
clone size: -; D gene: TRBD1; CDR3 length: 16; V gene: TRBV5-1; J gene: TRBJ2-7; CDR3 DNA: TGCGCCAGCAGCTTGGATGGGGCAGGGGGCGTCTTCGAGCAGTACTTC; CDR3 protein: CASSLDGAGGVFEQYF
clone size: -; D gene: -; CDR3 length: 10; V gene: TRBV20-1; J gene: TRBJ2-5; CDR3 DNA: TGCAGTGCTCCTAAAGAGACCCAGTACTTC; CDR3 protein: CSAPKETQYF
clone size: few; D gene: TRBD2; CDR3 length: 15; V gene: TRBV6-2/TRBV6-3; J gene: TRBJ2-5; CDR3 DNA: TGTGCCAGCAGTTGGGGCGGGAGGGCCTACGAGACCCAGTACTTC; CDR3 protein: CASSWGGRAYETQYF
clone size: -; D gene: -; CDR3 length: 11; V gene: TRBV10-3; J gene: TRBJ1-3; CDR3 DNA: TGTGCCATCATGGCGACTGACACCATATATTTT; CDR3 protein: CAIMATDTIYF
clone size: -; D gene: -; CDR3 length: 14; V gene: TRBV10-3; J gene: TRBJ2-3; CDR3 DNA: TGTGCCATCAGTGAGACTGGGCGCACAGATACGCAGTATTTT; CDR3 protein: CAISETGRTDTQYF
clone size: -; D gene: -; CDR3 length: 15; V gene: TRBV9; J gene: TRBJ2-5; CDR3 DNA: TGTGCCAGCAGCGTAGACGGCAGGGGGGAAGAGACCCAGTACTTC; CDR3 protein: CASSVDGRGEETQYF
clone size: -; D gene: TRBD1; CDR3 length: 14; V gene: TRBV19; J gene: TRBJ2-7; CDR3 DNA: TGTGCCAGTAGTCCGGGACAGGGGGCTGGAGAGCAGTACTTC; CDR3 protein: CASSPGQGAGEQYF
clone size: -; D gene: -; CDR3 length: 13; V gene: TRBV2; J gene: TRBJ2-7; CDR3 DNA: TGTGCCAGCAGTGCGGGGGGCCCCTACGAGCAGTACTTC; CDR3 protein: CASSAGGPYEQYF
clone size: -; D gene: TRBD1; CDR3 length: 16; V gene: TRBV27; J gene: TRBJ1-4; CDR3 DNA: TGTGCCAGCAGTGGGACAGGGGATCTGTTAGCTGAAAAACTGTTTTTT; CDR3 protein: CASSGTGDLLAEKLFF
clone size: -; D gene: TRBD1; CDR3 length: 14; V gene: TRBV28; J gene: TRBJ1-1; CDR3 DNA: TGTGCCAGCAGTTTATTAGCGGGGACAGGGGAAGCTTTCTTT; CDR3 protein: CASSLLAGTGEAFF
clone size: -; D gene: -; CDR3 length: 13; V gene: TRBV27; J gene: TRBJ2-3; CDR3 DNA: TGTGCCAGCAGTTTTACACGCACAGATACGCAGTATTTT; CDR3 protein: CASSFTRTDTQYF
clone size: few; D gene: TRBD2; CDR3 length: 15; V gene: TRBV3-1/TRBV3-2; J gene: TRBJ2-1; CDR3 DNA: TGTGCCAGCAGCCAAGGGTCTAGCGGGAGACCTGAGCAGTTCTTC; CDR3 protein: CASSQGSSGRPEQFF
clone size: -; D gene: TRBD2; CDR3 length: 14; V gene: TRBV11-2; J gene: TRBJ2-4; CDR3 DNA: TGTGCCAGCAGCTCCCCAAGAGGACTAGCGGGTCTTTACTTC; CDR3 protein: CASSSPRGLAGLYF
clone size: -; D gene: -; CDR3 length: 14; V gene: TRBV12-5; J gene: TRBJ2-1; CDR3 DNA: TGTGCTAGTGGTTTGGAAGTTGCGAGGCAGGAGCAGTTCTTC; CDR3 protein: CASGLEVARQEQFF
clone size: -; D gene: TRBD1; CDR3 length: 15; V gene: TRBV7-9; J gene: TRBJ1-6; CDR3 DNA: TGTGCCAGCAGTTCCGGACAGGGGAGTCTCTCACCCCTCCACTTT; CDR3 protein: CASSSGQGSLSPLHF
clone size: -; D gene: -; CDR3 length: 16; V gene: TRBV9; J gene: TRBJ2-3; CDR3 DNA: TGTGCCAGCAGCGGGCCCCTCAGGGCTGGGACAGATACGCAGTATTTT; CDR3 protein: CASSGPLRAGTDTQYF
clone size: -; D gene: TRBD2; CDR3 length: 16; V gene: TRBV7-6; J gene: TRBJ2-1; CDR3 DNA: TGTGCCAGCGCCCGGGGGGGGCTCAGCTCCTACAATGAGCAGTTCTTC; CDR3 protein: CASARGGLSSYNEQFF
clone size: -; D gene: TRBD1; CDR3 length: 15; V gene: TRBV7-9; J gene: TRBJ1-2; CDR3 DNA: TGTGCCAGCAGCCCTGGGACAGAGTTTAACTATGGCTACACCTTC; CDR3 protein: CASSPGTEFNYGYTF
clone size: -; D gene: TRBD1; CDR3 length: 13; V gene: TRBV2; J gene: TRBJ2-1; CDR3 DNA: TGTGCCAGCAGCCTCGACAGGGTCAATGAGCAGTTCTTC; CDR3 protein: CASSLDRVNEQFF
clone size: -; D gene: -; CDR3 length: 16; V gene: TRBV11-2; J gene: TRBJ2-2; CDR3 DNA: TGTGCCAGCAGCTTAGTTACTGGGCGGAACACCGGGGAGCTGTTTTTT; CDR3 protein: CASSLVTGRNTGELFF
clone size: -; D gene: -; CDR3 length: 18; V gene: TRBV4-3; J gene: TRBJ2-6; CDR3 DNA: TGCGCCAGCAGCCAAGGGAGCGGTGCGATCTCTGGGGCCAACGTCCTGACTTTC; CDR3 protein: CASSQGSGAISGANVLTF
clone size: -; D gene: -; CDR3 length: 15; V gene: TRBV28; J gene: TRBJ1-4; CDR3 DNA: TGTGCCAGCAGTCCCAACAGGGCGCCTAATGAAAAACTGTTTTTT; CDR3 protein: CASSPNRAPNEKLFF
clone size: -; D gene: -; CDR3 length: 14; V gene: TRBV7-2; J gene: TRBJ1-3; CDR3 DNA: TGTGCCAGCAGCTTAGGGCCAGGGGAGAGCACCATATATTTT; CDR3 protein: CASSLGPGESTIYF
clone size: -; D gene: -; CDR3 length: 11; V gene: TRBV3-1/TRBV3-2; J gene: TRBJ2-3; CDR3 DNA: TGTGCCAGCAGCCAAAGGGGCACGCAGTATTTT; CDR3 protein: CASSQRGTQYF